These 24 T cell receptor beta chains share one sample of origin, sequenced in a study of a mutant IDH1 vaccine in newly diagnosed glioma. Assay: immunoSEQ multiplex PCR; the TCRdb copy retains only in-frame clones and omits some. The sample lists tens of thousands of clones; about 79% were seen once. Time point reported: week 35, safety follow-up. One vaccine dose held 300 ug of mutant IDH1 20-mer peptide and came with topical imiquimod. For these receptors, no antigen is known. Sequenced material: PBMCs, taken from a glioma patient whose treatment included an IDH1 peptide vaccine. Every receptor here comes from a man aged 40-49 years with glioma.

This rearrangement joins TRBV19 to TRBJ1-2, with a tentative D call TRBD1 (5 bases). V lost 5 bases and J 0 bases, leaving 22 bases between the germline ends. The germline CDR1 and CDR2 sequences are LNHDA and SQIVND (reference sequence). This CDR3 comprises 18 residues. The CDR3 protein is CASSAPAQGFGANYGYTF. DNA for the CDR3: TGTGCCAGTAGTGCGCCCGCCCAGGGTTTTGGAGCTAACTATGGCTACACCTTC.

This clone was detected once. The chain links TRBV11-2 to TRBJ2-1; 7 bases are a match to TRBD2. V was pared by 5 bases and J by 2 bases, with 6 bases of the junction left unmatched. Germline loops: CDR1 SGHAT, CDR2 FQNNGV. The CDR3 covers 15 residues. CDR3 sequence: CASSLPGGAYNEQFF. Here the CDR3 DNA reads TGTGCCAGCAGCCTACCGGGGGGAGCCTACAATGAGCAGTTCTTC.

This clone was seen a handful of times. This chain joins TRBV19 and TRBJ1-1, with D possibly matching TRBD1 (5 bases). Trimming pared 6 bases from V and 6 bases from J, leaving 20 bases between. The CDR3 consists of 15 residues. The germline V gene has CDR1 LNHDA and CDR2 SQIVND (reference sequence). The chain's CDR3 is CASSVRDGLDPEAFF. In nucleotides, the CDR3 is TGTGCCAGTAGCGTACGGGACGGCCTGGACCCTGAAGCTTTCTTT. Looking up the rest from reference TRBV19 and TRBJ1-1 gives the full variable domain: DGGITQSPKYLFRKEGQNVTLSCEQNLNHDAMYWYRQDPGQGLRLIYYSQIVNDFQKGDIAEGYSVSREKKESFPLTVTSAQKNPTAFYLCASSVRDGLDPEAFFGQGTRLTVV.

The chain has TRBV10-3 and TRBJ2-3, with 10 nucleotides matching TRBD2. Germline V CDR1 and CDR2: ENHRY, SYGVKD. There are 15 residues in the CDR3. V dropped 5 bases and J dropped 5; count of bases not matched to a gene: 7. Here the CDR3 DNA reads TGTGCCATCAGTTCCAGCGGGAGGGCTGAAGATACGCAGTATTTT. It encodes CAISSSGRAEDTQYF.

This clone was seen a single time. The chain joins TRBV11-3 to TRBJ2-1, with 9 positions matching TRBD1. CDR1 SGHNT and CDR2 YENEEA come from the germline V gene. Losses at the gene ends were 5 bases for V and 6 bases for J; bases not matched to a gene: 2. This CDR3 is built from 13 residues. Here the CDR3 reads CASSTGQGNEQFF. The CDR3 nucleotides read TGTGCCAGCAGCACGGGACAGGGCAATGAGCAGTTCTTC.

This chain uses TRBV9 with TRBJ2-6; D not certain. Germline V CDR1 and CDR2: SGDLS, YYNGEE. V was cut by 0 bases and J by 2 bases, with 6 bases left in between. The CDR3 runs to 15 residues. The CDR3 sequence: CASSVGGTGANVLTF. The CDR3 DNA reads as TGTGCCAGCAGCGTAGGAGGAACTGGGGCCAACGTCCTGACTTTC.

This clone was recorded once. The gene calls are TRBV5-4 and TRBJ1-2; D is undetermined. CDR3 length: 12 amino acids. Trimming shortened V by 4 bases and J by 3 bases, and 7 bases separated the two germline ends. CDR1 and CDR2 (germline): SGHNT, YYREEE (reference sequence). CDR3 in DNA: TGTGCCAGCAGCGAGAACTACTATGGCTACACCTTC. Protein: CASSENYYGYTF.

A few counts support this clone. The V call is TRBV27, the J call TRBJ1-3, with D unclear. CDR3 length equals 13 residues. The germline gives CDR1 MNHEY, CDR2 SMNVEV (reference sequence). V shed 6 bases and J shed 3 bases, with 9 bases lying between them. CDR3 protein: CASRAGVGNTIYF. In nucleotides, the CDR3 is TGTGCCAGCAGAGCCGGGGTTGGAAACACCATATATTTT.

This clone was found a few times. This chain joins TRBV2 and TRBJ1-5, with 7 nucleotides matching TRBD1. The CDR3 loop spans 16 amino acids. Germline CDR1 is SNHLY and CDR2 is FYNNEI. V dropped 4 bases and J dropped 6; count of bases not matched to a gene: 12. The DNA of the CDR3 is TGTGCCAGCAGTGCCAGGGGGGGGGCGGAAGGTCAGCCCCAGCATTTT. Residues: CASSARGGAEGQPQHF.

This chain joins TRBV11-3 and TRBJ2-1; 9 nucleotides agree with TRBD2. With V trimmed by 4 bases and J by 5 bases, 9 bases remained unmatched. From germline, CDR1 is SGHNT and CDR2 YENEEA. CDR3 length: 16 amino acids. The CDR3 loop is CASSSNAGGLNNEQFF. The CDR3 DNA follows: TGTGCCAGCAGCTCAAACGCGGGGGGGCTGAACAATGAGCAGTTCTTC.

The V and J genes are TRBV6-1 and TRBJ1-6; D ambiguous. Trimming cost V 6 bases and J 0 bases, with 3 bases left between them. The germline gives CDR1 MNHNS, CDR2 SASEGT. CDR3 length: 13 residues. The CDR3 protein is CASRSSYNSPLHF. CDR3 bases: TGTGCCAGCAGAAGCTCCTATAATTCACCCCTCCACTTT.

The count of this clone is one. The J gene is TRBJ2-7, the V gene TRBV10-3, with 8 bases identical to TRBD2. The CDR3 has 14 residues. Germline V lookup: CDR1 ENHRY, CDR2 SYGVKD. The junction had 11 bases not matched to a gene; V was cut back by 10 bases and J by 3 bases. DNA for the CDR3: TGTGCCACAACCCGGACTAGCCCGAACTACGAGCAGTACTTC. This codes for CATTRTSPNYEQYF.

The V call is TRBV23-1, the J call TRBJ2-1; unclear D gene. Being an ORF, TRBV23-1 has a function that is uncertain. Trimming cost V 2 bases and J 4 bases, with 27 bases left between them. This CDR3 has 20 amino acids. CDR3 in amino acids: CASSQPSLRAAGGRYNEQFF. CDR3 DNA: TGCGCCAGCAGTCAACCCTCATTACGCGCGGCAGGCGGAAGGTACAATGAGCAGTTCTTC.

The V gene is TRBV6-5, the J gene TRBJ1-2, with D unclear. The CDR3 is made up of 14 amino acids. Between the trimmed V and J ends, which lost 5 bases and 5 bases, there was a span of 15 bases. Germline V gene lookup returns CDR1 MNHEY and CDR2 SVGAGI. CDR3 protein: CASSRTGGGYGYTF. In DNA form, the CDR3 reads TGTGCCAGCAGTCGTACGGGAGGAGGATATGGCTACACCTTC.

The chain joins TRBV27 to TRBJ2-6; 8 nucleotides agree with TRBD1. Per the germline V gene, CDR1 is MNHEY and CDR2 is SMNVEV (reference sequence). The length of the CDR3 is 18 residues. V shed 2 bases and J 0 bases; nucleotides not matched to a gene: 6. The DNA for the CDR3 is TGTGCCAGCAGTTTAGGTGGACAGGGCTTCTCTGGGGCCAACGTCCTGACTTTC. Protein: CASSLGGQGFSGANVLTF. Looking up the rest from reference TRBV27 and TRBJ2-6 gives the full variable domain: EAQVTQNPRYLITVTGKKLTVTCSQNMNHEYMSWYRQDPGLGLRQIYYSMNVEVTDKGDVPEGYKVSRKEKRNFPLILESPSPNQTSLYFCASSLGGQGFSGANVLTFGAGSRLTVL.

The chain joins TRBV5-6 to TRBJ2-3, with no clear D. V was cut by 4 bases and J by 2 bases, with 8 bases left in between. Looked up from germline, CDR1 is SGHDT and CDR2 is YYEEEE. This CDR3 comprises 13 residues. The CDR3 sequence: CASSPSDTDTQYF. In DNA form, the CDR3 reads TGTGCCAGCAGCCCCTCGGACACAGATACGCAGTATTTT.

V usage is TRBV6-5 and J usage is TRBJ1-3, with D unclear. Trimming took off 0 bases at V and 4 bases at J, with 7 bases between the two ends. Looked up from germline, CDR1 is MNHEY and CDR2 is SVGAGI. The CDR3 runs to 14 residues. Written as DNA, the CDR3 is TGTGCCAGCAGTTACTCGTGGCAGGGAAACACCATATATTTT. This codes for CASSYSWQGNTIYF.

This clone was counted only a few times. V gene TRBV7-7 combines with J gene TRBJ1-1, with 8 nucleotides matching TRBD1. Germline V gives CDR1 SSHAT, CDR2 FNYEAQ (reference sequence). The CDR3 is 13 residues long. V was clipped by 5 bases and J by 3 bases; unmatched bases: 2. The CDR3 loop is CASSKDRDTEAFF. Written as DNA, the CDR3 is TGTGCCAGCAGCAAGGACAGGGACACTGAAGCTTTCTTT. Full variable domain (missing parts from reference TRBV7-7 and TRBJ1-1): GAGVSQSPRYKVTKRGQDVTLRCDPISSHATLYWYQQALGQGPEFLTYFNYEAQPDKSGLPSDRFSAERPEGSISTLTIQRTEQRDSAMYRCASSKDRDTEAFFGQGTRLTVV.

This chain connects TRBV19 to TRBJ1-1; D is ambiguous. The V and J ends lost 4 bases and 5 bases respectively, with 14 bases between them. Germline loops: CDR1 LNHDA, CDR2 SQIVND (reference sequence). The CDR3 spans 14 residues. CDR3 loop: CASSKDRQETEAFF. The CDR3 coding sequence is TGTGCCAGTAGTAAGGACCGTCAAGAGACTGAAGCTTTCTTT.

V and J are TRBV4-3 and TRBJ2-3; TRBD2 agrees at 11 bases. CDR1 is LGHNA and CDR2 is YSLEER in the germline V gene. This CDR3 is built from 18 residues. V shed 4 bases and J 9 bases; nucleotides not matched to a gene: 18. This chain's CDR3 is CASSPDLAGGLEGGTQYF. In DNA form, the CDR3 reads TGCGCCAGCAGCCCTGACCTAGCGGGAGGATTGGAGGGGGGGACGCAGTATTTT.

CDR3 sequence reads: CASSLASGHEQYF. The CDR3 DNA reads as TGTGCCAGCAGCTTGGCTTCCGGGCACGAGCAGTACTTC. The V call is TRBV5-6, the J call TRBJ2-7, with D unresolved. Germline V gives CDR1 SGHDT, CDR2 YYEEEE. This CDR3 is 13 amino acids long. Trimming left V 0 bases short and J 5 bases short, with 9 bases between.

The rearrangement joins TRBV19 to TRBJ2-3; possible D gene TRBD2, 7 bases. The germline V and J ends were trimmed by 4 bases and 4 bases, with 15 bases remaining between them. Germline V gene data show CDR1 as LNHDA and CDR2 as SQIVND (reference sequence). This CDR3 is 15 amino acids long. In DNA, the CDR3 is TGTGCCAGTAGTACAGGGCCGGGGGGCCCAGATACGCAGTATTTT. It yields the protein CASSTGPGGPDTQYF.

The chain recombines TRBV20-1 with TRBJ2-3; a possible D gene is TRBD2 (6 bases). This CDR3 is 10 amino acids long. V was trimmed by 5 bases and J by 6 bases, leaving 6 bases between them. Germline CDR1 reads DFQATT; CDR2 reads SNEGSKA (reference sequence). CDR3 nucleotides: TGCAGTGCTCTAGCGGATACGCAGTATTTT. Residues: CSALADTQYF.

This clone appeared once. The rearrangement links TRBV7-2 to TRBJ2-1; a weak D match, TRBD2 (5 bases). The germline V gene encodes CDR1 SGHTA and CDR2 FQGNSA. The CDR3 has 13 amino acids. Trimming pared 5 bases from V and 4 bases from J, leaving 9 bases between. CDR3 loop: CASSSQRYNEQFF. DNA for the CDR3: TGTGCCAGCAGCAGCCAGCGGTACAATGAGCAGTTCTTC.